This TCR beta chain was found in a study of T cells after yellow fever vaccination. Study results and limitations: Although the secondary response was weaker, it peaked faster, at day 5 versus 15. Relatively few clonotypes were ones that appeared in both CD4 and CD8 compartments. Detected again after the booster were most primary-vaccination clones, at 96% CD4 and 88% CD8.

About this clonotype: The antigen is not known.

V lost 6 bases, J lost 3 bases, and 12 bases lay in between. The CDR3 consists of 15 residues. Germline V gene data show CDR1 as MNHEY and CDR2 as SMNVEV (reference sequence). One entry per CDR3 protein, called by TCRdb with MiXCR from the 5' RACE reads. The sample shows hundreds of thousands of distinct CDR3 sequences, 20% to 25% of them seen only once. The starting material was PBMCs, obtained approximately 20 days after the first yellow fever vaccination. The source of this sequence is a man aged 18-30 years who received the YFV17D yellow fever vaccine. The chain uses TRBV27 and TRBJ1-6; the D is unclear. The CDR3, as DNA: TGTGCCAGCAGCCCGGACGGATTCTATAATTCACCCCTCCACTTT. Translated, it gives CASSPDGFYNSPLHF.